The 10 T cell receptor beta chains listed next were all sequenced from one sample in a study of regulatory T cells in long-lasting Graves disease. Sample time point: newly diagnosed GD, antithyroid drugs for less than 3 months. PBMC RNA was the source of the TCR library. In building TCR beta libraries, iRepertoire HTBI primers were used together with Arm-PCR of CDR3 regions. Using its own MiXCR run on the multiplex PCR reads, TCRdb lists one record per CDR3 protein. This table has 600,000 to 650,000 distinct CDR3 sequences, roughly 15% appearing once. The data also belong to a second study, concerning T cells in Graves' hyperthyroidism and ophthalmopathy.

The sequences come from peripheral blood mononuclear cells (PBMCs), collected at new diagnosis, from a patient treated with antithyroid drugs. The receptors were gathered from a young woman with Graves disease.

This clonotype was seen a handful of times. This rearrangement joins TRBV15 to TRBJ1-2; D is perhaps TRBD1 (6 bases). Trimming pared 1 base from V and 4 bases from J, leaving 13 bases between. The CDR3 spans 15 residues. Germline CDR1 is LNHNV and CDR2 is YYDKDF (reference sequence). The CDR3, as DNA: TGTGCCACCAGCAGAGTGCCCGGGACAAGCTATGGCTACACCTTC. This codes for CATSRVPGTSYGYTF.

This clonotype appeared a few times. The chain recombines TRBV20-1 with TRBJ2-1; 14 nucleotides line up with TRBD2. This CDR3 contains 15 residues. V dropped 3 bases and J dropped 10; count of bases not matched to a gene: 8. CDR1 and CDR2 (germline): DFQATT, SNEGSKA (reference sequence). The CDR3 nucleotides read TGCAGTGCTAGTGCCGGGACTAGCGGGAGCGTGGAGCAGTTCTTC. This sequence encodes CSASAGTSGSVEQFF.

This sequence joins TRBV5-6 and TRBJ2-5; no reliable D call. V was trimmed by 2 bases and J by 2 bases, leaving 16 bases between them. The V gene's germline CDR1 is SGHDT and CDR2 YYEEEE. The CDR3 is made up of 16 amino acids. For the CDR3, the DNA is TGTGCCAGCAGCTTACGGTCTGGGTGGCGGCAAGAGACCCAGTACTTC. Protein: CASSLRSGWRQETQYF.

The gene calls are TRBV7-9 and TRBJ2-7; TRBD2 agrees at 8 bases. The germline V gene encodes CDR1 SEHNR and CDR2 FQNEAQ (reference sequence). J gave up 2 bases and V 5 bases, and 8 bases lay outside the gene matches. This CDR3 is built from 15 residues. In DNA, the CDR3 is TGTGCCAGCAGCCGTTCCGGGACTAGTCCCTACGAGCAGTACTTC. Its protein product is CASSRSGTSPYEQYF.

This clonotype was recorded a few times. The V call is TRBV5-1, the J call TRBJ2-1; 7 bases are a match to TRBD2. The CDR3 is 16 residues long. Per germline, CDR1 SGHRS and CDR2 YFSETQ. V was clipped by 0 bases and J by 4 bases; unmatched bases: 7. CDR3 loop: CASSLAGAGDYNEQFF. CDR3 in DNA: TGCGCCAGCAGCTTGGCGGGCGCGGGAGATTACAATGAGCAGTTCTTC.

The V and J genes are TRBV19 and TRBJ1-2, with D tentatively TRBD1 (6 bases). The CDR3 has 15 amino acids. V lost 4 bases, J lost 0 bases, and 12 bases lay in between. The germline V gene encodes CDR1 LNHDA and CDR2 SQIVND (reference sequence). CDR3 sequence: CASSTWTVPNYGYTF. CDR3 in DNA: TGTGCCAGTAGTACCTGGACAGTTCCTAACTATGGCTACACCTTC. The complete variable domain, with remaining parts taken from reference TRBV19 and TRBJ1-2, reads DGGITQSPKYLFRKEGQNVTLSCEQNLNHDAMYWYRQDPGQGLRLIYYSQIVNDFQKGDIAEGYSVSREKKESFPLTVTSAQKNPTAFYLCASSTWTVPNYGYTFGSGTRLTVV.

This clonotype was seen a handful of times. The rearrangement uses TRBV27 and TRBJ1-6; TRBD1 agrees at 9 bases. The CDR3 is 16 amino acids. Germline CDR1 is MNHEY and CDR2 is SMNVEV (reference sequence). V was clipped by 5 bases and J by 9 bases; unmatched bases: 11. CDR3 protein: CASSTTPGQGLSPLHF. CDR3 coding DNA: TGTGCCAGCAGTACTACACCGGGACAGGGACTTTCACCCCTCCACTTT.

The V call is TRBV19, the J call TRBJ1-2; 7 positions match TRBD1. CDR3 size: 15 residues. The ends lost 6 bases at V and 0 bases at J; junction bases unmatched: 7. Looked up from germline, CDR1 is LNHDA and CDR2 is SQIVND (reference sequence). The CDR3: CASSLGQPTNYGYTF. The CDR3 bases are TGTGCCAGTAGCCTGGGACAGCCTACTAACTATGGCTACACCTTC. Based on the CDR3 plus reference TRBV19 and TRBJ1-2, the full variable domain is DGGITQSPKYLFRKEGQNVTLSCEQNLNHDAMYWYRQDPGQGLRLIYYSQIVNDFQKGDIAEGYSVSREKKESFPLTVTSAQKNPTAFYLCASSLGQPTNYGYTFGSGTRLTVV.

V gene TRBV9 combines with J gene TRBJ2-1; D perhaps matches TRBD2 (5 bases). The CDR3 loop spans 17 amino acids. V gave up 0 bases and J gave up 0 bases, with 13 bases separating them. Germline V gives CDR1 SGDLS, CDR2 YYNGEE. CDR3 in amino acids: CASSVVAAVSSYNEQFF. The CDR3 nucleotides read TGTGCCAGCAGCGTAGTGGCAGCGGTGAGCTCCTACAATGAGCAGTTCTTC.

This clonotype was detected a few times. The chain carries TRBV15 and TRBJ1-2; possibly TRBD1 for D (5 bases). The CDR3 spans 17 residues. Per the germline V gene, CDR1 is LNHNV and CDR2 is YYDKDF (reference sequence). V was clipped by 1 base and J by 4 bases, with 19 bases between them. This CDR3 reads CATSRGNPPTATYGYTF. The CDR3 DNA follows: TGTGCCACCAGCAGAGGTAACCCCCCGACAGCTACCTATGGCTACACCTTC.